This TCR beta chain was sequenced during a study of blood T cell repertoires in COVID-19. Adults between roughly 18 and 95 years of age took part from under 30 US areas. The CDR3 spans 14 residues. The ends were cut back, 6 bases at V and 2 bases at J, with 12 bases in the middle. Germline CDR1 LNHDA, CDR2 SQIVND (reference sequence). Clones were read by immunoSEQ multiplex PCR, and TCRdb kept only the in-frame ones, dropping some. The data contain fewer than 300,000 clones, approximately 90% of them singletons. The chain recombines TRBV19 with TRBJ2-3; D perhaps matches TRBD1 (5 bases). The specimen sequenced was PBMCs or T cells enriched from blood (not recorded which). The origin of this receptor is a woman in her 30s who had recovered from COVID-19. The CDR3 reads CASSRWTFTDTQYF. The DNA of the CDR3 is TGTGCCAGTAGCCGATGGACATTCACAGATACGCAGTATTTT.